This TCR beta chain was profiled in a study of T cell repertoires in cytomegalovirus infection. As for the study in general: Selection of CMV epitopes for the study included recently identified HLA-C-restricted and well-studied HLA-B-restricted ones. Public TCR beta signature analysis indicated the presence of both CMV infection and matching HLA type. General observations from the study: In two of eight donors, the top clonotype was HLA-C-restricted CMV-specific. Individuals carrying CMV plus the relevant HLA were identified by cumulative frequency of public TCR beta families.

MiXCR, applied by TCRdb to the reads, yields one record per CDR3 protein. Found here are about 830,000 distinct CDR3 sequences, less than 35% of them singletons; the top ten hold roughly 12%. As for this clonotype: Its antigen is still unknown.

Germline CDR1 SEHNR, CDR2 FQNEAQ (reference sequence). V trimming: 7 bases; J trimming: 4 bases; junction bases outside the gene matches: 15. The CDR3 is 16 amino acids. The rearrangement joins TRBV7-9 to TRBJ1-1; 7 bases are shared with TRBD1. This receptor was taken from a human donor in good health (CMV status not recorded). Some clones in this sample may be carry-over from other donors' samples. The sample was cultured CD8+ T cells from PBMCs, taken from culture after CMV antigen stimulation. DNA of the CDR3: TGTGCCAGCACCCCCGGGACAGCACTTCATAGCACTGAAGCTTTCTTT. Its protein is CASTPGTALHSTEAFF.